The present T cell receptor beta chain was sequenced within a study of T-cell memory formation after mild COVID-19 (dated by TCRdb to the early 2020s). In terms of the full investigation: Most TCR sequence clusters were specific to one of the two donors. In a couple of donors, T-cell clones that expanded and contracted after mild COVID-19 were tracked by sequencing TCRalpha and TCRbeta repertoires over time. The cohort comprised two young, previously healthy adult volunteers, one female and one male. The investigation overall reported the following: Balanced CD4/CD8 phenotypes were observed for clones contracting from day 15 to 85, whereas a bias towards CD4+ was observed for a second wave of clones expanding from day 15 to 37. Some responding clones were found in pre-infection memory, which suggests that pre-existing cross-reactive memory T cells took part in the SARS-CoV-2 response. Whether the second-wave clones peaking on day 37 were SARS-CoV-2 specific was not confirmed. Contracting CD4+ clones were found mainly in CM and EM memory subsets, while CD8+ clones were enriched in EMRA. Only a couple of mild cases were covered in the study, and larger cohorts including severe cases with pre-infection samples were considered necessary.

PBMCs were isolated by Ficoll-Paque density gradient centrifugation. A note on this clonotype: The antigen it recognizes is unknown. One junction end does not reproduce the germline sequence, and a read error may be involved.

The instrument given in TCRdb is Illumina NovaSeq 6000. Using 5'RACE with constant-segment primers, TCRalpha and TCRbeta cDNA libraries were constructed, with sample barcodes and unique molecular identifiers added in the process. Trizol reagent was used to extract RNA from every sample. Amplification of the libraries took two PCR steps, and the second step added a second sample barcode plus Illumina TruSeq adapters. Sequencing of libraries was performed on an Illumina NovaSeq with 2 x 150 bp paired-end reads. Per the authors' processing: Reads were demultiplexed and collapsed into UMI-guided consensus sequences with migec v1.2.7. Using mixcr v2.1.11, UMI consensuses were aligned to TRA and TRB V and J templates and then assembled into clonotypes. A clonotype was counted as expanded or contracted only when both edgeR and NoisET called the clonotype significant, with the noise models trained on biological replicates. For edgeR calls, the thresholds were a false discovery rate-adjusted p below 0.01 and a log2 fold-change of 1. As an exploratory analysis of dynamics, max-normalized trajectories of the 1000 most abundant clonotypes were examined with PCA combined with hierarchical clustering. The CD4 or CD8 phenotype of responding clones was assigned using the separately sequenced CD4+ and CD8+ repertoires. The public reads were quality trimmed at Q25 with fastp and then assembled into clones with MiXCR by TCRdb, keeping productive beta chains. CDR3 protein sequences are deduplicated, and each keeps its most common genes and DNA. None of the V and J calls come from the authors' own analysis; TCRdb made them. The sample data list roughly 510,000 distinct CDR3 sequences, and roughly 17% of these were observed just once. The ten largest clones represent just over 8% of the sample.

Taken from the germline V gene (reference sequence), the CDR1 and CDR2 loops are DFQATT and SNEGSKA. Measured from the cysteine to the phenylalanine, the CDR3 is 15 residues long. This entry keeps only the CDR3 DNA: 45 bases, framed from base 1. This receptor was obtained from an adult woman who had mild COVID-19 (a few samples of this study predate the infection). The sample titles of this study are shuffled in the database, so cell type and time point are left out; the donor was told from shared clones. Input material: PBMCs or a T cell subset sorted from them (not recorded which). This chain is built from TRBV20-1 and TRBJ2-2, with TRBD2 matching 12 junction bases. The CDR3 region reads CSASPSGRGTGELFF. In nucleotides, the sequence is TGCAGTGCAAGCCCTAGCGGGAGGGGGACCGGAGAGCTGTTTTTT.